A selection of T cell receptor beta chains follows, all from one sample in a study of cytomegalovirus exposure and HLA in healthy donors. TCRdb's table, derived via immunoSEQ multiplex PCR, lists solely in-frame clones and lacks some. The table includes about 140,000 clones, roughly nine tenths detected once. The source material was PBMCs. Receptors originate from a man aged 18 to 30 in good health and CMV-seronegative. Each CDR3 is given with its conserved first and last residue. The order of the fields is CDR3 protein, CDR3 DNA, clone size, V gene, J gene, CDR3 length, D gene. The D gene is left open where the match is weak. Only part of the rows carry a size: once, few, many, or a class if the clone is expanded.

CASSRGGSYEQYF	TGTGCCAGTAGCCGCGGGGGATCCTACGAGCAGTACTTC	.	TRBV19	TRBJ2-7	13	TRBD2
CASSLSSPEDSEAFF	TGTGCCAGCAGCTTATCATCGCCGGAGGATTCTGAAGCTTTCTTT	once	TRBV7-8	TRBJ1-1	15	.
CASRAGTGAYEQYF	TGTGCCAGCAGGGCCGGGACAGGGGCCTACGAGCAGTACTTC	.	TRBV2	TRBJ2-7	14	TRBD1
CASSQAGGTGELFF	TGTGCCAGCTCACAGGCGGGAGGTACCGGGGAGCTGTTTTTT	once	TRBV18	TRBJ2-2	14	TRBD2
CASSLTHPGLFYGYTF	TGTGCCAGCAGTTTAACCCATCCGGGGTTATTCTATGGCTACACCTTC	.	TRBV28	TRBJ1-2	16	.
CATSRDRPEGTMEGYTF	TGTGCCACCAGCAGAGATCGCCCGGAAGGGACTATGGAAGGCTACACCTTC	.	TRBV15	TRBJ1-2	17	.
CASSLTTPAGQFF	TGTGCCAGCAGTTTAACGACCCCGGCGGGGCAGTTCTTC	.	TRBV27	TRBJ2-1	13	.
CASSLGRGVEQYF	TGTGCCAGCAGTTTAGGCAGGGGGGTCGAGCAGTACTTC	.	TRBV27	TRBJ2-7	13	.
CASSRTGHNNSPLHF	TGTGCCAGCAGTAGGACGGGACACAATAATTCACCCCTCCACTTT	.	TRBV6-1	TRBJ1-6	15	.
CASPPTSVGSHEQYF	TGTGCCAGCCCTCCGACATCGGTAGGATCGCACGAGCAGTACTTC	.	TRBV28	TRBJ2-7	15	.
CASSDQGSGANVLTF	TGTGCCAGCAGTGATCAGGGGTCTGGGGCCAACGTCCTGACTTTC	.	TRBV25-1	TRBJ2-6	15	.
CASSISTQTGEKLFF	TGTGCCAGTAGTATTTCGACCCAGACGGGGGAAAAACTGTTTTTT	few	TRBV19	TRBJ1-4	15	.
CASTTSQGGGEKLFF	TGTGCCAGCACCACGTCGCAGGGGGGAGGTGAAAAACTGTTTTTT	.	TRBV28	TRBJ1-4	15	TRBD1
CASSRGQGLVAYGYTF	TGTGCCAGCAGCCGTGGACAGGGGCTGGTTGCCTATGGCTACACCTTC	.	TRBV7-2	TRBJ1-2	16	TRBD1
CASIGGDLYISEQYF	TGTGCCAGCATCGGGGGAGACCTCTACATAAGCGAGCAGTACTTC	.	TRBV7-9	TRBJ2-7	15	.
CASSLYSDRGADGYTF	TGTGCCAGCTCACTCTACTCGGACAGGGGTGCAGATGGCTACACCTTC	.	TRBV18	TRBJ1-2	16	TRBD1
CAWSFQGEQFF	TGTGCCTGGAGTTTTCAGGGTGAGCAGTTCTTC	.	TRBV30	TRBJ2-1	11	.
CATSRDFGGDNYGYTF	TGTGCCACCAGCAGAGATTTCGGGGGGGATAACTATGGCTACACCTTC	once	TRBV15	TRBJ1-2	16	.
CASSPSGIRDTEAFF	TGTGCCAGCAGTCCGTCAGGGATTCGGGACACTGAAGCTTTCTTT	once	TRBV6-5	TRBJ1-1	15	.
CASSLGTGLYEQYF	TGTGCCAGCTCACTGGGGACAGGACTCTACGAGCAGTACTTC	.	TRBV18	TRBJ2-7	14	TRBD1
CASSRGQGRLDEQFF	TGTGCCAGCAGCCGTGGACAGGGTCGGTTGGATGAGCAGTTCTTC	.	TRBV7-2	TRBJ2-1	15	TRBD1
CASSQDDGPYGYTF	TGCGCCAGCAGCCAAGATGATGGCCCCTATGGCTACACCTTC	.	TRBV4-3	TRBJ1-2	14	.
CASSQEATAGELFF	TGCGCCAGCAGCCAGGAAGCAACAGCCGGGGAGCTGTTTTTT	.	TRBV4-1	TRBJ2-2	14	.
CASSWSTGEYYNEQFF	TGTGCCAGCAGCTGGTCGACAGGGGAATACTACAATGAGCAGTTCTTC	once	TRBV7-9	TRBJ2-1	16	TRBD1